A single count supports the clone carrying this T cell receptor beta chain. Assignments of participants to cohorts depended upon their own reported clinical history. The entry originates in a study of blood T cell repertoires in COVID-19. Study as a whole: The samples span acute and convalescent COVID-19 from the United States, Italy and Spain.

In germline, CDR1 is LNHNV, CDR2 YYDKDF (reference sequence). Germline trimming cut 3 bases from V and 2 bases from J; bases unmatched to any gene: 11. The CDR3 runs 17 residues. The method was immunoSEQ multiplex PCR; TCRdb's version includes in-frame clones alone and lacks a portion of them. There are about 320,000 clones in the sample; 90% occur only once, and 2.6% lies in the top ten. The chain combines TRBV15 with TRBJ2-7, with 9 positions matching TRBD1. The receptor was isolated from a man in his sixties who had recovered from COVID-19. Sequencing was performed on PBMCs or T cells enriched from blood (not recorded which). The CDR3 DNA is TGTGCCACCAGCAGTGCTAAAGGACAGGGGAACACCTACGAGCAGTACTTC. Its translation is CATSSAKGQGNTYEQYF.